This T cell receptor beta chain was retrieved from a study of beta chain features in type 1 diabetes. General study points: Patients with Type 1 diabetes showed moderately but significantly shorter TCRB CDR3s in all four CD4+ subsets.

Of note for this clone: Its target is not known.

Investigators reverse transcribed all isolated RNA, so they sequenced expressed TCRB transcripts. Sequencing was performed with immunoSEQ multiplex PCR; in TCRdb, only in-frame clones are kept and a portion is missing. The sample has over 200,000 clones, about 11% seen once. Stem cell-like memory, regulatory, central memory and naive CD4+ cells were sorted via CD45RO/CCR7/CD25/CD127/CD95/CD27. The CDR3 is 14 residues long. Unmatched junction bases numbered 6, after V lost 5 bases and J lost 4 bases. Germline V gene lookup returns CDR1 SGHRS and CDR2 YFSETQ. The receptor was isolated from a man aged 25 to 40 with type 1 diabetes. The chain recombines TRBV5-1 with TRBJ2-3, with 8 bases lining up with TRBD1. Sequenced input: naive CD4+ T cells from blood. CDR3 nucleotides: TGCGCCAGCAGTCCCCAGGGGGCATCAGATACGCAGTATTTT. Translation gives CASSPQGASDTQYF. Full variable domain (outside the CDR3, taken from reference TRBV5-1 and TRBJ2-3): KAGVTQTPRYLIKTRGQQVTLSCSPISGHRSVSWYQQTPGQGLQFLFEYFSETQRNKGNFPGRFSGRQFSNSRSEMNVSTLELGDSALYLCASSPQGASDTQYFGPGTRLTVL.